These 18 T cell receptor beta chains were sequenced from one sample in a study of T cell responses to AZD1222 COVID-19 vaccine (dated by TCRdb to about 2021). Libraries came from the immunoSEQ multiplex PCR assay. What TCRdb holds here is the immuneACCESS table cut down to in-frame rearrangements. Part of the clones is not present; checked against another copy, under half of the missing clones reflect an unresolved V gene, and the others are unexplained. This sample lists tens of thousands of clones; 75% to 90% were detected once. The ten largest clonotypes hold 3.4% of the sample. The sample's time point label is to be understood as: about 28 days (+/-7) after the second vaccine dose. The sample in question was peripheral blood, obtained 28 days after the second AZD1222 dose. The receptor set was obtained from an adult who received the AZD1222 COVID-19 vaccine.

V is TRBV6-5 and J is TRBJ2-5; 7 nucleotides align to TRBD1. This CDR3 is 13 amino acids long. Trimming took 7 bases from V and 5 from J; bases not matched to a gene: 7. The germline gives CDR1 MNHEY, CDR2 SVGAGI. CDR3 bases: TGTGCCAGCACCGAACTGACAGGGGAGACCCAGTACTTC. Its translation: CASTELTGETQYF.

The rearrangement links TRBV28 to TRBJ1-3; no reliable D call. Germline V gene lookup returns CDR1 MDHEN and CDR2 SYDVKM. The CDR3 loop spans 12 amino acids. V lost 8 bases and J 4 bases, leaving 9 bases between the germline ends. The CDR3 bases are TGTGCCAGCGGGATAACGGGAAACACCATATATTTT. It is translated as CASGITGNTIYF.

This chain links TRBV24-1 with TRBJ1-4, with 9 bases matching TRBD1. This CDR3 is built from 15 residues. V lost 4 bases and J lost 9; bases outside the gene matches: 8. Germline lookup yields CDR1 KGHDR and CDR2 SFDVKD. The CDR3 spells CATSDKGQGGKKLFF. The CDR3 bases are TGTGCCACCAGTGACAAGGGACAGGGCGGGAAAAAACTGTTTTTT.

V gene TRBV27 combines with J gene TRBJ1-5, with D possibly matching TRBD1 (6 bases). The CDR3 consists of 15 residues. Germline V gene lookup returns CDR1 MNHEY and CDR2 SMNVEV (reference sequence). Trimming cost V 5 bases and J 0 bases, with 11 bases left between them. CDR3 DNA sequence: TGTGCCAGCAGTACCGGACAGAATAGCAATCAGCCCCAGCATTTT. Residues: CASSTGQNSNQPQHF.

The chain carries TRBV14 and TRBJ2-5, with 9 bases that match TRBD1. Germline CDR1 and CDR2: SGHDN and FVKESK. The CDR3 extends over 15 amino acids. Trimming cost V 4 bases and J 4 bases; bases outside gene matches: 7. The DNA of the CDR3 is TGTGCCAGCAGCCCAAACAACAGGGGGCGAGAGACCCAGTACTTC. It encodes CASSPNNRGRETQYF.

This chain links TRBV30 with TRBJ1-4; unclear D gene. CDR1 is GTSNPN, CDR2 SVGIG, per germline (reference sequence). CDR3 size: 15 residues. Trimming cost V 4 bases and J 4 bases, with 16 bases left between them. The CDR3 DNA sequence: TGTGCCTGGACCTCCAGGTCGGTAAATAATGAAAAACTGTTTTTT. It yields the protein CAWTSRSVNNEKLFF. The variable domain in full, with the rest retrieved from reference TRBV30 and TRBJ1-4, is SQTIHQWPATLVQPVGSPLSLECTVEGTSNPNLYWYRQAAGRGLQLLFYSVGIGQISSEVPQNLSASRPQDRQFILSSKKLLLSDSGFYLCAWTSRSVNNEKLFFGSGTQLSVL.

The V gene is TRBV2, the J gene TRBJ1-1, with D maybe TRBD1 (6 bases). Per germline, CDR1 SNHLY and CDR2 FYNNEI. With 3 bases removed from V and 3 bases from J, the gap between germline ends came to 8 bases. This CDR3 has 13 amino acids. CDR3 DNA: TGTGCCAGCAGTGATCAGGGGCACACTGAAGCTTTCTTT. Its translation: CASSDQGHTEAFF.

The gene calls are TRBV28 and TRBJ1-2, with TRBD1 matching 7 bases. Germline values: CDR1 MDHEN, CDR2 SYDVKM. The CDR3 is made up of 15 amino acids. The J segment lost 6 bases and the V segment lost 3 bases, leaving 10 bases of the junction unmatched. CDR3 nucleotide sequence: TGTGCCAGCAGTTTGCCCAGGGGGGGGAGAAATGGCTACACCTTC. The encoded protein is CASSLPRGGRNGYTF.

In DNA, the CDR3 is TGTGCCTGGAGCGGGACAGACCCTAGCTCTGGAAACACCATATATTTT. It codes for CAWSGTDPSSGNTIYF. The chain recombines TRBV30 with TRBJ1-3; 7 bases are shared with TRBD1. The V and J ends lost 3 bases and 0 bases, in that order; junction bases with no gene match: 8. This CDR3 comprises 16 residues. Germline CDR1 and CDR2: GTSNPN and SVGIG (reference sequence).

The J gene is TRBJ2-5, the V gene TRBV28; D might be TRBD2 (5 bases). This CDR3 region has 13 residues. Per the germline V gene, CDR1 is MDHEN and CDR2 is SYDVKM. The germline V and J ends were trimmed by 3 bases and 5 bases, with 10 bases remaining between them. The CDR3 sequence: CASSFTSVETQYF. CDR3 DNA sequence: TGTGCCAGCAGTTTCACTAGTGTTGAGACCCAGTACTTC.

As for this clone: Other DNA sequences of this sample code for an identical CDR3. The CDR3 DNA follows: TGTGCCAGCAGTGAAGCGACCGGGGAGCTGTTTTTT. It translates to CASSEATGELFF. J is TRBJ2-2 and V is TRBV6-1; no definite D call. The CDR3 has 12 amino acids. Trimming pared 0 bases from V and 5 bases from J, leaving 1 base between. Germline assignment: CDR1 MNHNS and CDR2 SASEGT.

The CDR3 nucleotides are TGTGCCAGCAGCCAAGCCAGGTTCTCTGGAAACACCATATATTTT. The encoded protein is CASSQARFSGNTIYF. This chain connects TRBV3-1 (or the pseudogene TRBV3-2) to TRBJ1-3, with D unresolved. The germline V and J ends were trimmed by 1 base and 0 bases, with 7 bases remaining between them. This CDR3 contains 15 residues. Germline V gene sequence: CDR1 LGHDT, CDR2 YNNKEL (reference sequence).

The genes are TRBV29-1 and TRBJ2-7; 9 bases fit TRBD1. This CDR3 region has 15 residues. Per the germline V gene, CDR1 is SQVTM and CDR2 is ANQGSEA. The V and J ends lost 1 base and 2 bases, in that order; junction bases with no gene match: 6. The CDR3 region is CSVEGEDRGAYEQYF. The CDR3 region has the DNA TGCAGCGTTGAAGGGGAAGACAGGGGGGCCTACGAGCAGTACTTC.

J is TRBJ1-2 and V is TRBV4-1, with D hard to call. V lost 0 bases, J lost 8 bases, and 16 bases lay in between. Germline V gives CDR1 MGHRA, CDR2 YSYEKL. The CDR3 runs to 15 residues. Here the CDR3 reads CASSQDLKAGSGYTF. The CDR3 region has the DNA TGCGCCAGCAGCCAAGATTTGAAGGCAGGAAGCGGCTACACCTTC.

The V call is TRBV5-1, the J call TRBJ2-1, with TRBD2 matching 8 bases. Losses at the gene ends were 2 bases for V and 0 bases for J; bases not matched to a gene: 1. Germline V gene data show CDR1 as SGHRS and CDR2 as YFSETQ. The CDR3 consists of 15 residues. Here the CDR3 DNA reads TGCGCCAGCAGCTTAGCGGGAGTCTCCTACAATGAGCAGTTCTTC. As protein: CASSLAGVSYNEQFF.

V is TRBV19 and J is TRBJ2-7; 9 positions agree with TRBD1. Trimming cost V 7 bases and J 6 bases; bases outside gene matches: 1. The CDR3 consists of 11 residues. Germline V lookup: CDR1 LNHDA, CDR2 SQIVND (reference sequence). The CDR3 is CASKTGGEQYF. The CDR3 region has the DNA TGTGCCAGTAAGACAGGGGGCGAGCAGTACTTC.

This chain connects TRBV5-5 to TRBJ1-3; D is possibly TRBD1 (6 bases). Germline CDR1 reads SGHKS; CDR2 reads YYEKEE (reference sequence). V was pared by 2 bases and J by 3 bases, with 15 bases between. The CDR3 length is 16 residues. The CDR3 loop is CASSFRRGSGGNTIYF. The CDR3 DNA is TGTGCCAGCAGCTTCCGCAGGGGTTCAGGTGGAAACACCATATATTTT. The full variable domain, rest sourced from reference TRBV5-5 and TRBJ1-3, is DAGVTQSPTHLIKTRGQQVTLRCSPISGHKSVSWYQQVLGQGPQFIFQYYEKEERGRGNFPDRFSARQFPNYSSELNVNALLLGDSALYLCASSFRRGSGGNTIYFGEGSWLTVV.

The chain uses TRBV14 and TRBJ2-3; TRBD1 matches at 11 bases. This CDR3 has 14 amino acids. CDR1 and CDR2 (germline): SGHDN, FVKESK. V lost 4 bases, J lost 4 bases, and 1 base stayed unmatched. The CDR3 DNA is TGTGCCAGCAGCCCGGGACAGGGGGCAGATACGCAGTATTTT. This codes for CASSPGQGADTQYF.